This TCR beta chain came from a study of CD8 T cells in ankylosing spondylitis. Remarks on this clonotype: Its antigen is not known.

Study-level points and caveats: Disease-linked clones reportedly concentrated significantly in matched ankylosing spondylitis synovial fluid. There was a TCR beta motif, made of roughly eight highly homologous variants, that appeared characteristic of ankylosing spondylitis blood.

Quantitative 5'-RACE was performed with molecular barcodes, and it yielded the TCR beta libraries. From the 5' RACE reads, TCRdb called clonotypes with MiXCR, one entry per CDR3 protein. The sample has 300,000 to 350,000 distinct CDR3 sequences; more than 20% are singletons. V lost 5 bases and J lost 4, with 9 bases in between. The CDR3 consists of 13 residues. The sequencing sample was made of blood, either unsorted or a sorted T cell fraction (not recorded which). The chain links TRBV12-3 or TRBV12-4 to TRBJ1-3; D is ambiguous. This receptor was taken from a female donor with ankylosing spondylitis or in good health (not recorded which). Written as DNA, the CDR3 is TGTGCCAGCAGTCCCAGTCCAGGAAACACCATATATTTT. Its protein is CASSPSPGNTIYF.